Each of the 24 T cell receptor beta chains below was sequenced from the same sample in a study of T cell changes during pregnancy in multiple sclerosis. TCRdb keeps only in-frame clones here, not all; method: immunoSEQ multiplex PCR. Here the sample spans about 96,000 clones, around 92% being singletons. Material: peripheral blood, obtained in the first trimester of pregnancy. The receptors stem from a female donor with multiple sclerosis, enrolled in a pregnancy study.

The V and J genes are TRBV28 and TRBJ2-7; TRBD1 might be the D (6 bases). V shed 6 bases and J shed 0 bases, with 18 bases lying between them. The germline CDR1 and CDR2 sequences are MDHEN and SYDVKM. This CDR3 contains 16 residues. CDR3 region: CASSTPGASSSYEQYF. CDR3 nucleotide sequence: TGTGCCAGCAGCACCCCAGGGGCTAGCTCCTCCTACGAGCAGTACTTC. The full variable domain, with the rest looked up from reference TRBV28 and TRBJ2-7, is DVKVTQSSRYLVKRTGEKVFLECVQDMDHENMFWYRQDPGLGLRLIYFSYDVKMKEKGDIPEGYSVSREKKERFSLILESASTNQTSMYLCASSTPGASSSYEQYFGPGTRLTVT.

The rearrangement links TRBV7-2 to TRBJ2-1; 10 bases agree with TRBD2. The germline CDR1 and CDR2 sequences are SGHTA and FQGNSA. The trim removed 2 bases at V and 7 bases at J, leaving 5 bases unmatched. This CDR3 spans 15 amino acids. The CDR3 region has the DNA TGTGCCAGCAGCTTAAGAGGACTAGCGGCTAATGAGCAGTTCTTC. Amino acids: CASSLRGLAANEQFF.

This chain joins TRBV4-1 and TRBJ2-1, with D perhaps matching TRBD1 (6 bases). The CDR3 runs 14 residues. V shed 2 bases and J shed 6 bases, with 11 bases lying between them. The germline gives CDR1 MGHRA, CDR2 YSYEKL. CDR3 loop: CASSQRPRGNEQFF. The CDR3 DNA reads TGCGCCAGCAGCCAAAGGCCCAGGGGCAATGAGCAGTTCTTC.

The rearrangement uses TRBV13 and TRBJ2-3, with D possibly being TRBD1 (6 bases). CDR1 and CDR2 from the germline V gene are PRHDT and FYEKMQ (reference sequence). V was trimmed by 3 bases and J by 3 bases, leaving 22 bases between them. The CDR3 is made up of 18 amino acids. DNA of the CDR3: TGTGCCAGCAGCTTCCCGACCCTTGAGGGGGACGGAACAGATACGCAGTATTTT. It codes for CASSFPTLEGDGTDTQYF.

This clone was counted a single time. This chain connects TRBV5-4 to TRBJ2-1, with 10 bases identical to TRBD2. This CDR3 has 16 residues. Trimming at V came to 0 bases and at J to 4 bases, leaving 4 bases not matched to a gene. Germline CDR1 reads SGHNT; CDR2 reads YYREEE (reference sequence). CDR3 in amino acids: CASSLGGTSVYNEQFF. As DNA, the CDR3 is TGTGCCAGCAGCTTGGGAGGGACTAGCGTATACAATGAGCAGTTCTTC.

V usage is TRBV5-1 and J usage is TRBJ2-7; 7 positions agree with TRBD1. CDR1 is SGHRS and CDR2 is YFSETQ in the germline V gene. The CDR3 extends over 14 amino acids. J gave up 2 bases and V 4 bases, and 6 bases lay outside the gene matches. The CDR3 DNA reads TGCGCCAGCAGCACCCGGGACAGTCCCTACGAGCAGTACTTC. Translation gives CASSTRDSPYEQYF.

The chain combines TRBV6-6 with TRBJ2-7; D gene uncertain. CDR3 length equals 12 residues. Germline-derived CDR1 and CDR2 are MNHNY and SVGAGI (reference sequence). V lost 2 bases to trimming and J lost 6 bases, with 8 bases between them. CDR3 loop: CASSYPQSEQYF. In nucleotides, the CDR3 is TGTGCCAGCAGTTACCCCCAATCCGAGCAGTACTTC.

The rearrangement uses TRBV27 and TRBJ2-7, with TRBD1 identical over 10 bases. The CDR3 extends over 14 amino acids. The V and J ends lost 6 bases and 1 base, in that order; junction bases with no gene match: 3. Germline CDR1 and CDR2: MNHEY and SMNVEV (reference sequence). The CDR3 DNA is TGTGCCAGCAGCCGGACAGGGGGATCCTACGAGCAGTACTTC. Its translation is CASSRTGGSYEQYF.

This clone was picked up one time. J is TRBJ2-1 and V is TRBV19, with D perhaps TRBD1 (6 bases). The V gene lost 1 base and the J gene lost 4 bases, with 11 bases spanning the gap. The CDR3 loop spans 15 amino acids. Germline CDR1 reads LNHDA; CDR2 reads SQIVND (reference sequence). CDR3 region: CASSIVRTAYNEQFF. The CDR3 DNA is TGTGCCAGTAGTATAGTGAGGACAGCATACAATGAGCAGTTCTTC.

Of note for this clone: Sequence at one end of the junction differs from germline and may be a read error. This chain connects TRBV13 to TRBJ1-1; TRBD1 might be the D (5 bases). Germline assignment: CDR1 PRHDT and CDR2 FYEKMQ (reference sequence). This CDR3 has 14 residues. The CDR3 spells CASSLIGGNAEAFF. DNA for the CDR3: TGTGCCAGCAGCCTAATCGGGGGGAACGCTGAAGCTTTCTTT. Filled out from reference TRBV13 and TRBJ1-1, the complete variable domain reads AAGVIQSPRHLIKEKRETATLKCYPIPRHDTVYWYQQGPGQDPQFLISFYEKMQSDKGSIPDRFSAQQFSDYHSELNMSSLELGDSALYFCASSLIGGNAEAFFGQGTRLTVV.

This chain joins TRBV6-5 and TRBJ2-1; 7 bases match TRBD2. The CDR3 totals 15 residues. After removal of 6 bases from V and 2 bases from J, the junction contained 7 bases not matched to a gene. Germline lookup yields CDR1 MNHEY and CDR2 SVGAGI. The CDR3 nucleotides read TGTGCCAGCAGCCCCTCGGGAGGTCCCTACAATGAGCAGTTCTTC. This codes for CASSPSGGPYNEQFF.

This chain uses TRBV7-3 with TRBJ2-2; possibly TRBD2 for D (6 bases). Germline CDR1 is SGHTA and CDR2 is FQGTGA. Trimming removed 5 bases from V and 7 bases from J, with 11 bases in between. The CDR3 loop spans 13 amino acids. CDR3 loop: CASSDGGNGELFF. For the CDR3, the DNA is TGTGCCAGCAGCGACGGGGGTAACGGGGAGCTGTTTTTT.

CDR3 nucleotides: TGCAGCGTTTACCCGGGAGGGGACTATGGCTACACCTTC. Residues: CSVYPGGDYGYTF. The chain joins TRBV29-1 to TRBJ1-2; D perhaps matches TRBD1 (5 bases). Deletions cut 5 bases from V and 3 bases from J, with 13 bases between. This CDR3 is 13 amino acids long. The germline CDR1 and CDR2 sequences are SQVTM and ANQGSEA.

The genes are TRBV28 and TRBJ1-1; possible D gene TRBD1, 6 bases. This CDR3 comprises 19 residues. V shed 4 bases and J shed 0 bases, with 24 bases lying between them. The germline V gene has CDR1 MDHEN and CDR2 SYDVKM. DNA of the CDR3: TGTGCCAGCAGTTCGCCGTTAGGATCCAGGGGAACCATGAACACTGAAGCTTTCTTT. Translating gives CASSSPLGSRGTMNTEAFF.

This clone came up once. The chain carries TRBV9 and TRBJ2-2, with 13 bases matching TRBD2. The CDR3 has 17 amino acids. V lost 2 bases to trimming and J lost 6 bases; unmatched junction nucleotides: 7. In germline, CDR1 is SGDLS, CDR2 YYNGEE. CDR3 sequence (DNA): TGTGCCAGCAGCGTCTCCGGACTAGCGGGAGTCGCCGGGGAGCTGTTTTTT. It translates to CASSVSGLAGVAGELFF.

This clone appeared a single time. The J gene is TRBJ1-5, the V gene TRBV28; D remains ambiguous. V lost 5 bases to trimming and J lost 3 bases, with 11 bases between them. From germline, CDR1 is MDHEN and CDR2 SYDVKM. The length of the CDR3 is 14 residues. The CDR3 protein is CASSLPLINQPQHF. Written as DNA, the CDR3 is TGTGCCAGCAGTCTCCCACTGATCAATCAGCCCCAGCATTTT.

Here the CDR3 reads CASSLWDRGFYGYTF. The CDR3 DNA reads as TGTGCCAGCTCACTCTGGGACAGGGGGTTCTATGGCTACACCTTC. The rearrangement uses TRBV18 and TRBJ1-2; TRBD1 aligns across 11 bases. The junction had 5 bases not matched to a gene; V was cut back by 4 bases and J by 4 bases. CDR1 is KGHSH and CDR2 is LQKENI in the germline V gene. The CDR3 is made up of 15 amino acids.

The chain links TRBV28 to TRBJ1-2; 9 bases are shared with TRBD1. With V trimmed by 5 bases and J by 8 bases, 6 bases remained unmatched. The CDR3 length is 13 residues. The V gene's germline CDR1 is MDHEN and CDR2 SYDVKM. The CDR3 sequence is CASSKTGGRGYTF. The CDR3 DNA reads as TGTGCCAGCAGTAAAACAGGGGGCCGGGGCTACACCTTC.

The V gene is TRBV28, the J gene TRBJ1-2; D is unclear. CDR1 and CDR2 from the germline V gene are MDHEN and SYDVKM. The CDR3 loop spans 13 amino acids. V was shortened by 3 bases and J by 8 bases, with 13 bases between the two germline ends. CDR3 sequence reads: CASSFEGSYGYTF. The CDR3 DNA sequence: TGTGCCAGCAGTTTCGAGGGAAGTTACGGCTACACCTTC.

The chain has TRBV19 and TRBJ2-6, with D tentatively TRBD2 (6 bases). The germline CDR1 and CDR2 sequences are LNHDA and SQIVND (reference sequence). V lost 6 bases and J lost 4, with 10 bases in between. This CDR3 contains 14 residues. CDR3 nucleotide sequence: TGTGCCAGTAGCTGGGGGGACGGGGCCAACGTCCTGACTTTC. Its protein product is CASSWGDGANVLTF. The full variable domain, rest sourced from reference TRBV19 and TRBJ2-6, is DGGITQSPKYLFRKEGQNVTLSCEQNLNHDAMYWYRQDPGQGLRLIYYSQIVNDFQKGDIAEGYSVSREKKESFPLTVTSAQKNPTAFYLCASSWGDGANVLTFGAGSRLTVL.

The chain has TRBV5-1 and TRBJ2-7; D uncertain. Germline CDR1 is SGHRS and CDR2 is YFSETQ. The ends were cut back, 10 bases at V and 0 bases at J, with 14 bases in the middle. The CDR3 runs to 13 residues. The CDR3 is CASSGGGSYEQYF. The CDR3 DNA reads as TGCGCCTCTTCGGGTGGCGGCTCCTACGAGCAGTACTTC.

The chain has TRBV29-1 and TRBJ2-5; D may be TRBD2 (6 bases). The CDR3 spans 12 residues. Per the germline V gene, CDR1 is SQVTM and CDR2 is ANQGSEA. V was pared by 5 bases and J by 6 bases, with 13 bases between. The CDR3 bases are TGCAGCGTTCTTTCTAGCGTGAAGACCCAGTACTTC. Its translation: CSVLSSVKTQYF.

The CDR3 protein is CASSPSEGVRYQQAFF. In nucleotides, the CDR3 is TGCGCCAGCAGCCCGAGCGAGGGGGTGCGGTACCAGCAAGCTTTCTTT. The chain employs TRBV5-1 and TRBJ1-1, with D possibly being TRBD1 (6 bases). The germline gives CDR1 SGHRS, CDR2 YFSETQ. Trimming shortened V by 4 bases and J by 9 bases, and 25 bases separated the two germline ends. This CDR3 has 16 residues.

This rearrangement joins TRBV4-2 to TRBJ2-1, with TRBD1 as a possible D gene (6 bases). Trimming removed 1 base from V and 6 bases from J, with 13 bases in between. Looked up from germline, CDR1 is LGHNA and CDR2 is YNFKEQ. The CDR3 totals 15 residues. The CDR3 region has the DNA TGTGCCAGCAGCCAAGCCCCAGGGGTACGCAATGAGCAGTTCTTC. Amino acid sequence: CASSQAPGVRNEQFF.